This T cell receptor beta chain emerged from a study of PD-1 blockade in classical Hodgkin lymphoma. Every single patient, without exception, relapsed after autologous stem cell transplantation, and brentuximab vedotin exposure varied. Germline CDR1 reads SNHLY; CDR2 reads FYNNEI. The germline V and J ends were trimmed by 4 bases and 1 base, with 7 bases remaining between them. The CDR3 is 13 amino acids. Clones were read by immunoSEQ multiplex PCR, and TCRdb kept only the in-frame ones, dropping some. The sample contains 70,000 or so clones, around 75% of which appear only once. The source is a human donor with classical Hodgkin lymphoma. The sample consisted of peripheral blood mononuclear cells (PBMCs), taken before the second cycle of nivolumab. V usage is TRBV2 and J usage is TRBJ1-2; D is unresolved. Here the CDR3 reads CASSGWLNYGYTF. The CDR3 nucleotides are TGTGCCAGCAGTGGATGGCTTAACTATGGCTACACCTTC. Full variable domain (missing parts from reference TRBV2 and TRBJ1-2): EPEVTQTPSHQVTQMGQEVILRCVPISNHLYFYWYRQILGQKVEFLVSFYNNEISEKSEIFDDQFSVERPDGSNFTLKIRSTKLEDSAMYFCASSGWLNYGYTFGSGTRLTVV.